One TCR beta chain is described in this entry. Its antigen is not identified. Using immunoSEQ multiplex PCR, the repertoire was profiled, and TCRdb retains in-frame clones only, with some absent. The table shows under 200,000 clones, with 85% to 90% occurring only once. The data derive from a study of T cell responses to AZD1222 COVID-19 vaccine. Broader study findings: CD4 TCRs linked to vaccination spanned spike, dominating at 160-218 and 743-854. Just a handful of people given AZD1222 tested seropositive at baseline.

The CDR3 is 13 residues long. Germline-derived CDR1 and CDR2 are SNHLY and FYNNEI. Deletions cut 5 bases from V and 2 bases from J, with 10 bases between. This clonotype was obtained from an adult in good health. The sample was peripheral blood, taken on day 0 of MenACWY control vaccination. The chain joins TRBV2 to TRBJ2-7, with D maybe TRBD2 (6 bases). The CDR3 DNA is TGTGCCAGCAGTATTAGCGGCCCCTACGAGCAGTACTTC. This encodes CASSISGPYEQYF.